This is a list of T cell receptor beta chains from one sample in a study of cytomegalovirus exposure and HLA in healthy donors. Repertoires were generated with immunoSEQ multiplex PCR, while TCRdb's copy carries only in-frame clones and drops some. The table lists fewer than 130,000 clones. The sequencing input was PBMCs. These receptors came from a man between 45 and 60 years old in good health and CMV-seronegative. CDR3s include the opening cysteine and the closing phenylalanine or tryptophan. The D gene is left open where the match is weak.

CDR3 DNA: TGTGCCAGCAAGGAGGGTGAGGGCTACACCTTC
CDR3 protein: CASKEGEGYTF
J gene: TRBJ1-2
V gene: TRBV7-2
D gene: NA

CDR3 DNA: TGTGCCAGCAAGGGAGAGACGCAGTATTTT
CDR3 protein: CASKGETQYF
J gene: TRBJ2-3
V gene: TRBV6-5
D gene: NA

CDR3 DNA: TGTGCCAGCAGCTTGCGGGGCTCTGGAAACACCATATATTTT
CDR3 protein: CASSLRGSGNTIYF
J gene: TRBJ1-3
V gene: TRBV5-6
D gene: NA

CDR3 DNA: TGTGCCGGGTCCCGGGACAGGGGGGATACGCAGTATTTT
CDR3 protein: CAGSRDRGDTQYF
J gene: TRBJ2-3
V gene: TRBV6-1
D gene: TRBD1

CDR3 DNA: TGTGCCAGTCCGGGGGGCGAGCGGGGGTTCTACGAGCAGTACTTC
CDR3 protein: CASPGGERGFYEQYF
J gene: TRBJ2-7
V gene: TRBV6-1
D gene: TRBD2

CDR3 DNA: TGTGCCACCCGGGGGGCGGTTCTCACAGATACGCAGTATTTT
CDR3 protein: CATRGAVLTDTQYF
J gene: TRBJ2-3
V gene: TRBV6-6
D gene: NA

CDR3 DNA: TGCGCCAGCAGCCGATTGACTAGCGGGGTAAGCGCCTACAATGAGCAGTTCTTC
CDR3 protein: CASSRLTSGVSAYNEQFF
J gene: TRBJ2-1
V gene: TRBV4-3
D gene: TRBD2

CDR3 DNA: TGTGCCTGGAGTGGGAGCGGGGTCCTCACAGATACGCAGTATTTT
CDR3 protein: CAWSGSGVLTDTQYF
J gene: TRBJ2-3
V gene: TRBV30
D gene: TRBD2

CDR3 DNA: TGTGCCAGCATCCAAACAGGGGGTTCTAACTATGGCTACACCTTC
CDR3 protein: CASIQTGGSNYGYTF
J gene: TRBJ1-2
V gene: TRBV6-1
D gene: TRBD1

CDR3 DNA: TGTGCCAGCAGCTCCGGTGACAGGACTTTTGACTATGGCTACACCTTC
CDR3 protein: CASSSGDRTFDYGYTF
J gene: TRBJ1-2
V gene: TRBV9
D gene: NA

CDR3 DNA: TGTGCCAGCAGCTGGATGAGCGGGGGAATAAATTTGCAAGAGACCCAGTACTTC
CDR3 protein: CASSWMSGGINLQETQYF
J gene: TRBJ2-5
V gene: TRBV7-9
D gene: TRBD2

CDR3 DNA: TGTGCCAGCAGTAGGGGCGGGACCTTAAATGAGCAGTTCTTC
CDR3 protein: CASSRGGTLNEQFF
J gene: TRBJ2-1
V gene: TRBV27
D gene: NA

CDR3 DNA: TGTGCCAGCAGCTTAAGGGGTAATTCACCCCTCCACTTT
CDR3 protein: CASSLRGNSPLHF
J gene: TRBJ1-6
V gene: TRBV5-6
D gene: NA

CDR3 DNA: TGTGCCAGTACCACCGGGGGAATTGGCACCGGGGAGCTGTTTTTT
CDR3 protein: CASTTGGIGTGELFF
J gene: TRBJ2-2
V gene: TRBV19
D gene: NA

CDR3 DNA: TGTGCCACCAGCAGAGTTGCGGTCTTTCCTCAGTATTTT
CDR3 protein: CATSRVAVFPQYF
J gene: TRBJ2-3
V gene: TRBV15
D gene: NA

CDR3 DNA: TGTGCCTGGAGTGACCGGGACAGGGGATCATATAGCAATCAGCCCCAGCATTTT
CDR3 protein: CAWSDRDRGSYSNQPQHF
J gene: TRBJ1-5
V gene: TRBV30
D gene: TRBD1

CDR3 DNA: TGCGCCAGCAGCCAAGATCTAAGACAGGCGACCTACGAGCAGTACTTC
CDR3 protein: CASSQDLRQATYEQYF
J gene: TRBJ2-7
V gene: TRBV4-3
D gene: NA

CDR3 DNA: TGTGCCAGCAGTTTTGGGCAGGGGGCGACTGAAGCTTTCTTT
CDR3 protein: CASSFGQGATEAFF
J gene: TRBJ1-1
V gene: TRBV27
D gene: TRBD1

CDR3 DNA: TGTGCCAGCAGGGGACAGTTAAATCAGCCCCAGCATTTT
CDR3 protein: CASRGQLNQPQHF
J gene: TRBJ1-5
V gene: TRBV18
D gene: TRBD1

CDR3 DNA: TGTGCCATCCAGGGGGAGCTGGGGCTGTTTTTT
CDR3 protein: CAIQGELGLFF
J gene: TRBJ1-4
V gene: TRBV6-1
D gene: TRBD1

CDR3 DNA: TGCGCCAGCAGCCTTAGACAGGGGGCCGGCACCGGGGAGCTGTTTTTT
CDR3 protein: CASSLRQGAGTGELFF
J gene: TRBJ2-2
V gene: TRBV4-1
D gene: TRBD1

CDR3 DNA: TGTGCCAGCTCACCGGGCAGCTCCTATAATTCACCCCTCCACTTT
CDR3 protein: CASSPGSSYNSPLHF
J gene: TRBJ1-6
V gene: TRBV18
D gene: NA

CDR3 DNA: TGTGCCAGTAGTATGAACAGGGCTGGAAACACCATATATTTT
CDR3 protein: CASSMNRAGNTIYF
J gene: TRBJ1-3
V gene: TRBV19
D gene: NA

CDR3 DNA: TGTGCCAGCAGTGTATCGGGGAACGGTCAGCCCCAGCATTTT
CDR3 protein: CASSVSGNGQPQHF
J gene: TRBJ1-5
V gene: TRBV2
D gene: NA

CDR3 DNA: TGTGCCAGCAGTTTACGGGCAGGGCGAATGAACACTGAAGCTTTCTTT
CDR3 protein: CASSLRAGRMNTEAFF
J gene: TRBJ1-1
V gene: TRBV27
D gene: NA

CDR3 DNA: TGCGCCAGCAGCTTTGGGGGCCGGAGCACTGAAGCTTTCTTT
CDR3 protein: CASSFGGRSTEAFF
J gene: TRBJ1-1
V gene: TRBV5-1
D gene: NA